This passage covers 27 T cell receptor beta chains from one sample sequenced in a study of blood T cell repertoires in COVID-19. Repertoires were generated with immunoSEQ multiplex PCR, while TCRdb's copy carries only in-frame clones and drops some. The table shows around 270,000 clones, with less than 90% occurring only once. Sequenced: peripheral blood. The receptors originated from a man between 60 and 70 years old with acute or convalescent COVID-19.

V gene TRBV5-1 combines with J gene TRBJ2-3; 10 bases match TRBD1. The CDR3 sequence is 15 residues long. Looked up from germline, CDR1 is SGHRS and CDR2 is YFSETQ. The J segment lost 6 bases and the V segment lost 1 base, leaving 5 bases of the junction unmatched. The CDR3 region is CASSLLDRGADTQYF. The CDR3 bases are TGCGCCAGCAGCTTGTTGGACAGGGGGGCCGATACGCAGTATTTT.

The chain recombines TRBV6-6 with TRBJ1-1; D gene uncertain. Looked up from germline, CDR1 is MNHNY and CDR2 is SVGAGI (reference sequence). There are 16 residues in the CDR3. Trimming cost V 6 bases and J 1 base, with 18 bases left between them. The CDR3 protein is CASSLTGRRTNTEAFF. In DNA form, the CDR3 reads TGTGCCAGCAGCCTTACGGGGAGGCGAACGAACACTGAAGCTTTCTTT.

CDR3 bases: TGTGCCTGGGCTTCCGGGACAGGGAACTCACCCCTCCACTTT. Its protein is CAWASGTGNSPLHF. This chain connects TRBV30 to TRBJ1-6; 9 nucleotides agree with TRBD1. Germline CDR1 reads GTSNPN; CDR2 reads SVGIG (reference sequence). V shed 5 bases and J 10 bases; nucleotides not matched to a gene: 9. This CDR3 is 14 amino acids long.

The genes are TRBV29-1 and TRBJ2-3; the match to TRBD1 covers 10 bases. Trimming cost V 5 bases and J 4 bases; bases outside gene matches: 6. The germline CDR1 and CDR2 sequences are SQVTM and ANQGSEA. CDR3 length: 14 amino acids. CDR3 sequence: CSVFTGTGADTQYF. CDR3 sequence (DNA): TGCAGCGTTTTTACCGGGACAGGGGCAGATACGCAGTATTTT.

This clone was found once. The genes are TRBV18 and TRBJ2-7, with 7 bases lining up with TRBD1. CDR1 is KGHSH, CDR2 LQKENI, per germline. V shed 5 bases, J shed 0 bases, and the junction held 7 bases outside the gene matches. CDR3 length: 15 residues. This CDR3 reads CASSSGTASSYEQYF. The CDR3 coding sequence is TGTGCCAGCTCAAGTGGGACAGCAAGCTCCTACGAGCAGTACTTC.

This clone was counted once. This chain uses TRBV27 with TRBJ2-4; D might be TRBD2 (6 bases). Germline V gene data show CDR1 as MNHEY and CDR2 as SMNVEV (reference sequence). The CDR3 has 15 amino acids. V dropped 9 bases and J dropped 1 base, with 16 bases sitting between them. CDR3 bases: TGTGCCAGTTGGGGAACACGGGGGGCCAAAAACATTCAGTACTTC. Translation gives CASWGTRGAKNIQYF.

The rearrangement joins TRBV5-4 to TRBJ1-2; 8 bases line up with TRBD1. The germline CDR1 and CDR2 sequences are SGHNT and YYREEE (reference sequence). V was pared by 6 bases and J by 2 bases, with 9 bases of the junction left unmatched. The CDR3 sequence is 15 residues long. The CDR3 loop reads CASNDRDRLNYGYTF. DNA of the CDR3: TGTGCCAGCAACGACCGGGACAGGTTGAACTATGGCTACACCTTC.

The V call is TRBV28, the J call TRBJ1-5; 8 nucleotides match TRBD1. J gave up 4 bases and V 2 bases, and 4 bases lay outside the gene matches. The CDR3 runs to 15 residues. Germline V CDR1 and CDR2: MDHEN, SYDVKM. CDR3 DNA: TGTGCCAGCAGTTTAGCTCGGACAGGGAATCAGCCCCAGCATTTT. It yields the protein CASSLARTGNQPQHF.

The chain carries TRBV6-2 or TRBV6-3 and TRBJ2-1, with 9 bases that match TRBD2. The CDR3 runs 16 residues. The V segment lost 1 base and the J segment 4 bases; nucleotides outside the gene matches: 5. CDR1 and CDR2 (germline): MNHEY, SVGEGT. The CDR3 DNA reads TGTGCCAGCAGTTACTTCGCGGGAGGGGGGTACAATGAGCAGTTCTTC. It yields the protein CASSYFAGGGYNEQFF.

The table lists this clone with a few counts. The V gene is TRBV18, the J gene TRBJ2-7; 7 positions match TRBD2. This CDR3 comprises 15 residues. Germline values: CDR1 KGHSH, CDR2 LQKENI. Trimming took 2 bases from V and 1 from J; bases not matched to a gene: 5. The CDR3 is CASSPGGRGSYEQYF. The DNA of the CDR3 is TGTGCCAGCTCACCAGGAGGGAGGGGATCCTACGAGCAGTACTTC.

This chain links TRBV4-2 with TRBJ2-1; 10 bases agree with TRBD2. The CDR3 runs 18 residues. V was pared by 1 base and J by 5 bases, with 11 bases of the junction left unmatched. Germline lookup yields CDR1 LGHNA and CDR2 YNFKEQ. CDR3 protein: CASSQGWKREGLDNEQFF. The CDR3 region has the DNA TGTGCCAGCAGCCAAGGGTGGAAGCGGGAGGGCTTAGACAATGAGCAGTTCTTC.

This clone is a singleton in its sample. The V call is TRBV9, the J call TRBJ2-2, with D unresolved. CDR3 length: 12 amino acids. Trimming removed 4 bases from V and 8 bases from J, with 9 bases in between. Germline CDR1 is SGDLS and CDR2 is YYNGEE. CDR3 amino acids: CASSPHKGELFF. The CDR3 DNA sequence: TGTGCCAGCAGCCCCCACAAAGGGGAGCTGTTTTTT. Full variable domain (outside the CDR3, taken from reference TRBV9 and TRBJ2-2): DSGVTQTPKHLITATGQRVTLRCSPRSGDLSVYWYQQSLDQGLQFLIQYYNGEERAKGNILERFSAQQFPDLHSELNLSSLELGDSALYFCASSPHKGELFFGEGSRLTVL.

The chain carries TRBV18 and TRBJ2-5; D may be TRBD1 (5 bases). Trimming removed 3 bases from V and 2 bases from J, with 10 bases in between. The germline gives CDR1 KGHSH, CDR2 LQKENI. The CDR3 runs 14 residues. CDR3 nucleotides: TGTGCCAGCTCACCCAGGACACCACAAGAGACCCAGTACTTC. Its translation: CASSPRTPQETQYF.

This clone is a singleton in its sample. V gene TRBV9 combines with J gene TRBJ2-2; unclear D gene. The CDR3 is 17 residues long. V was pared by 0 bases and J by 3 bases, with 15 bases between. Germline V gives CDR1 SGDLS, CDR2 YYNGEE. CDR3 bases: TGTGCCAGCAGCGTAGAGTTGGAGCGATATTACACCGGGGAGCTGTTTTTT. Protein: CASSVELERYYTGELFF.

V is TRBV7-9 and J is TRBJ2-3; the match to TRBD2 covers 9 bases. This CDR3 is built from 14 residues. Germline values: CDR1 SEHNR, CDR2 FQNEAQ (reference sequence). The V and J ends lost 4 bases and 2 bases, in that order; junction bases with no gene match: 1. The CDR3 DNA sequence: TGTGCCAGCAGCTGGACTAGCGTCACAGATACGCAGTATTTT. Amino acid sequence: CASSWTSVTDTQYF.

This sequence joins TRBV12-5 and TRBJ1-1, with TRBD1 matching over 9 bases. CDR3 length: 15 amino acids. CDR1 is LGHNT and CDR2 is FRNRAP in the germline V gene. J gave up 5 bases and V 1 base, and 5 bases lay outside the gene matches. The DNA of the CDR3 is TGTGCTAGTGGTTTGGGGACAGGGGTTGGAACTGAAGCTTTCTTT. Residues: CASGLGTGVGTEAFF.

V and J are TRBV7-3 and TRBJ2-5; TRBD2 agrees at 10 bases. There are 15 residues in the CDR3. J gave up 2 bases and V 2 bases, and 2 bases lay outside the gene matches. Germline CDR1 and CDR2: SGHTA and FQGTGA. The CDR3 loop is CASSLGTSEQETQYF. The CDR3 bases are TGTGCCAGCAGCTTAGGGACTAGCGAACAAGAGACCCAGTACTTC.

In its sample, this clone was seen a few times. This chain uses TRBV3-1 (or the pseudogene TRBV3-2) with TRBJ1-4; 8 bases match TRBD1. With V trimmed by 6 bases and J by 7 bases, 10 bases remained unmatched. The length of the CDR3 is 15 residues. Germline V gene data show CDR1 as LGHDT and CDR2 as YNNKEL (reference sequence). The CDR3 region has the DNA TGTGCCAGCAGGCATGGACAGGGTTTTGGTGAAAAACTGTTTTTT. It yields the protein CASRHGQGFGEKLFF.

V gene TRBV30 combines with J gene TRBJ2-5, with TRBD1 matching over 9 bases. CDR3 length: 15 residues. Germline-derived CDR1 and CDR2 are GTSNPN and SVGIG (reference sequence). V was clipped by 2 bases and J by 5 bases; unmatched bases: 9. The CDR3 coding sequence is TGTGCCTGGAGTAAAACCGGGACAGGGCGGGAGACCCAGTACTTC. This codes for CAWSKTGTGRETQYF.

The chain links TRBV28 to TRBJ1-6; weak D call: TRBD1 (6 bases). CDR1 and CDR2 (germline): MDHEN, SYDVKM. This CDR3 is built from 15 residues. V was pared by 0 bases and J by 7 bases, with 10 bases between. CDR3 coding DNA: TGTGCCAGCAGTTTATGGAACAGGGCGAATTCACCCCTCCACTTT. This encodes CASSLWNRANSPLHF. Combining the CDR3 with reference TRBV28 and TRBJ1-6 gives the whole variable domain DVKVTQSSRYLVKRTGEKVFLECVQDMDHENMFWYRQDPGLGLRLIYFSYDVKMKEKGDIPEGYSVSREKKERFSLILESASTNQTSMYLCASSLWNRANSPLHFGNGTRLTVT.

The chain has TRBV2 and TRBJ1-5, with D hard to call. From germline, CDR1 is SNHLY and CDR2 FYNNEI. There are 13 residues in the CDR3. V was cut by 6 bases and J by 3 bases, with 9 bases left in between. For the CDR3, the DNA is TGTGCCAGCAGGAACAGCCTCAATCAGCCCCAGCATTTT. This encodes CASRNSLNQPQHF.

The chain recombines TRBV20-1 with TRBJ2-7; D gene ambiguous. V was clipped by 3 bases and J by 1 base, with 10 bases between them. Germline V gene data show CDR1 as DFQATT and CDR2 as SNEGSKA (reference sequence). The CDR3 loop spans 13 amino acids. The CDR3, as DNA: TGCAGTGCTAGTTTGACTGCTTCCTACGAGCAGTACTTC. Its protein product is CSASLTASYEQYF.

This rearrangement joins TRBV18 to TRBJ2-6; D gene unclear. This CDR3 is 16 amino acids long. CDR1 KGHSH and CDR2 LQKENI come from the germline V gene. Trimming removed 5 bases from V and 1 base from J, with 12 bases in between. The DNA for the CDR3 is TGTGCCAGCTCAGTGATGAGCTCTTCTGGGGCCAACGTCCTGACTTTC. It is translated as CASSVMSSSGANVLTF.

J is TRBJ1-6 and V is TRBV6-2 or TRBV6-3; 11 bases are a match to TRBD1. Germline V gives CDR1 MNHEY, CDR2 SVGEGT. The trim removed 2 bases at V and 10 bases at J, leaving 4 bases unmatched. CDR3 size: 15 residues. CDR3 coding DNA: TGTGCCAGCAGTTACGAGGGACAGGGGGGGTCACCCCTCCACTTT. Translating gives CASSYEGQGGSPLHF.

This clone has just a few counts. In nucleotides, the CDR3 is TGTGCCAGCAGTTTGAGGGGGCACGTGGATAACTATGGCTACACCTTC. Protein sequence: CASSLRGHVDNYGYTF. This sequence joins TRBV27 and TRBJ1-2; 7 bases map to TRBD1. This CDR3 spans 16 amino acids. Germline lookup yields CDR1 MNHEY and CDR2 SMNVEV (reference sequence). V was pared by 3 bases and J by 1 base, with 8 bases of the junction left unmatched.

The chain employs TRBV7-8 and TRBJ2-1, with 15 bases aligning to TRBD2. Germline-derived CDR1 and CDR2 are SGHVS and FQNEAQ. The ends lost 6 bases at V and 9 bases at J; junction bases unmatched: 18. The CDR3 covers 19 residues. The CDR3 nucleotides are TGTGCCAGCAGGCGCGCCTCCGGGACTAGCGGGAGGAAAAGGGGTGAGCAGTTCTTC. It yields the protein CASRRASGTSGRKRGEQFF.

There are a few counts of this clone. The J gene is TRBJ2-3, the V gene TRBV5-1, with TRBD2 identical over 14 bases. J gave up 5 bases and V 5 bases, and 1 base lay outside the gene matches. CDR1 SGHRS and CDR2 YFSETQ come from the germline V gene. The CDR3 runs to 14 residues. Here the CDR3 reads CASRGTSGGDTQYF. CDR3 coding DNA: TGCGCCAGCAGGGGGACTAGCGGGGGAGATACGCAGTATTTT.